Included here is one TCR beta chain sequence, with context. Its specific antigen is unknown. There are no base qualities to consult, and no much larger clone falls within one base. DNA was extracted from blood mononuclear cells, with the same DNA used for both TCR and STAT3 sequencing. The germline V gene (reference sequence) sets CDR1 to MNHEY and CDR2 to SMNVEV. Inclusive of the bounding cysteine and phenylalanine, the CDR3 is 18 residues long. Solely the CDR3 DNA is kept, with 54 bases framed from the first base. The junction shows trimming of 3 bases on V and 5 bases on J, and the gene matches do not reach 10 bases of it. This entry comes from a study of STAT3 mutations in large granular lymphocyte leukemia (dated by TCRdb to the late 2010s). About the study as a whole: In roughly half of the longitudinally sequenced T-LGLL patients, canonical activating STAT3 mutations were detected. Over half of the T-LGLL patients were given one or more immunosuppressive therapy regimens, and approximately 37% of the treated patients had a hematologic response. As controls within the study, a couple of patients with natural killer LGL leukemia were also sequenced longitudinally. To reconstruct clonal hierarchy and dynamics, serial deep sequencing of TCRbeta CDR3 and STAT3 was performed in patients with T-cell large granular lymphocyte leukemia. On average, sequencing was done at under 5 time points per patient, with the number of samplings ranging from 2 to 8. From an initial cohort of 207 LGL patients, roughly 20 representative T-LGLL cases were picked for longitudinal TCRbeta and STAT3 sequencing. Overall study results and their limits: Persisting codominant clonotypes in some patients meant a small but highly pathogenic clone may have been missed. In 6 of 18 patients, TCR clonotype switching occurred after therapy, and every newly emerging clone was STAT3 wild type. Because no samples were available when a clone first appeared, clonal expansion had to be inferred from samplings taken at other points. Several patients had a dominant TCR clone burden greater than the STAT3 mutant burden, which suggests that the STAT3 mutation arose secondarily within a clone that had already expanded. The linking of therapy response to changes in TCR clonal burden was complicated by variable intervals between samplings and differing treatment regimens. At least one immunodominant TCRbeta clonotype was present in every T-LGLL patient, and multiple immunodominant subclonotypes appeared in about half of the T-LGLL patients.

An Illumina MiSeq was used to sequence the TCRbeta libraries, yielding an average of around 42,000 productive templates per sample. Using multiplex PCR amplification, the immunoSEQ assay generated the TCRbeta CDR3 libraries. The study's own analysis went as follows. Repertoire diversity was calculated as previously defined, with values near 0 taken to indicate extremely monoclonal samples. Entries here come from immuneACCESS through TCRdb and include only in-frame sequences with V and J called. Some clones fail to appear in such tables; in the studies checked, an unresolved V gene covers under half of the shortfall, and the cause of the remainder is unknown. D and trimming come from the DNA, and the V and J calls and clone size come from that table. This sample has roughly 17,000 clones in its table, and around 92% of those were observed once. Roughly 45% of the sample goes to the ten largest clones.

The sequence derives from a man in his fifties or sixties with T-cell large granular lymphocyte leukemia. Some clones in this sample may be carry-over from other donors' samples. The age is the age at diagnosis. Source material: peripheral blood mononuclear cells. Here the chain combines TRBV27 and TRBJ2-2; the central 12 bases match TRBD2. The sequenced DNA: TGTGCCAGCAGTTTCTCAGGACTAGCGGGGAGAGATACCGGGGAGCTGTTTTTT. It codes for CASSFSGLAGRDTGELFF.